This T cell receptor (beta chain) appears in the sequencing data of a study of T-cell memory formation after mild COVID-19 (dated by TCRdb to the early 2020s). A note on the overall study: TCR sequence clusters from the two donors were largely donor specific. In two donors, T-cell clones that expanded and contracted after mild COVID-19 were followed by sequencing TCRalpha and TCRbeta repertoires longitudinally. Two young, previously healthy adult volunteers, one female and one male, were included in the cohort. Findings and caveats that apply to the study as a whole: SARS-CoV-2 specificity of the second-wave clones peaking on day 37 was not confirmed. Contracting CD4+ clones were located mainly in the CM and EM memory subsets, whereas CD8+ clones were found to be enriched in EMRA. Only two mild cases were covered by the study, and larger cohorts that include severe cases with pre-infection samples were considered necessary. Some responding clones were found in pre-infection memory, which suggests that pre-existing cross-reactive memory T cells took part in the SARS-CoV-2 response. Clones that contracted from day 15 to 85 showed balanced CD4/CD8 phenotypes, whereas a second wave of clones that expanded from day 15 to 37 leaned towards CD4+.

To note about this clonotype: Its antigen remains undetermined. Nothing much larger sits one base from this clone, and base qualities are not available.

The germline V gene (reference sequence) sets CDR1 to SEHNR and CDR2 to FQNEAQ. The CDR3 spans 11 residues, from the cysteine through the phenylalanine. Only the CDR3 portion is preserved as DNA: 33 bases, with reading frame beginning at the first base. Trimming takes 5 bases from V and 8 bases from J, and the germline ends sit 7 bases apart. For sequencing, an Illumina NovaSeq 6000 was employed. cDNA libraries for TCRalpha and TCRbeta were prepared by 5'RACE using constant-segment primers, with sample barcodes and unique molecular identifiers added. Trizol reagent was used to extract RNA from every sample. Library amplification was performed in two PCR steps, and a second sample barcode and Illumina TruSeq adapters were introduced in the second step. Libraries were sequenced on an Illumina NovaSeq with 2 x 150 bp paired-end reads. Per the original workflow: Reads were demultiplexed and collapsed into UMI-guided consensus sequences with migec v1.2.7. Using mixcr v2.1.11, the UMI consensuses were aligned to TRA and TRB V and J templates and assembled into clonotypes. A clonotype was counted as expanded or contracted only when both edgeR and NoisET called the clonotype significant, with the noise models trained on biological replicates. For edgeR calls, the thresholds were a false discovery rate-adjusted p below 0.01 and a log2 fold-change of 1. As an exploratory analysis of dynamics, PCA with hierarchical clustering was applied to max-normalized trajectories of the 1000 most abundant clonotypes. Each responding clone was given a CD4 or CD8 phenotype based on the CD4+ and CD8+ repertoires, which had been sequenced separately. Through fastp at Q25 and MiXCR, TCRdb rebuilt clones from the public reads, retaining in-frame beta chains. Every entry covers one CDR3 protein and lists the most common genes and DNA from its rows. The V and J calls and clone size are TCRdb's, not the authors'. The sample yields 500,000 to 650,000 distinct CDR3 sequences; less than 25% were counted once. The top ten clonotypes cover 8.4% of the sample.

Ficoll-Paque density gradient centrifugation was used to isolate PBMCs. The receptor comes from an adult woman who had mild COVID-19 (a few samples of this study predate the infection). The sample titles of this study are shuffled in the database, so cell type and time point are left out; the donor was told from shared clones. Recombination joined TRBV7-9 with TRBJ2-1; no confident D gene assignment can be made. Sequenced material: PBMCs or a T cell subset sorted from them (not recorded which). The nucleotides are TGTGCCAGCAGCCACCGGGATGAGCAGTTCTTC. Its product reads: CASSHRDEQFF.